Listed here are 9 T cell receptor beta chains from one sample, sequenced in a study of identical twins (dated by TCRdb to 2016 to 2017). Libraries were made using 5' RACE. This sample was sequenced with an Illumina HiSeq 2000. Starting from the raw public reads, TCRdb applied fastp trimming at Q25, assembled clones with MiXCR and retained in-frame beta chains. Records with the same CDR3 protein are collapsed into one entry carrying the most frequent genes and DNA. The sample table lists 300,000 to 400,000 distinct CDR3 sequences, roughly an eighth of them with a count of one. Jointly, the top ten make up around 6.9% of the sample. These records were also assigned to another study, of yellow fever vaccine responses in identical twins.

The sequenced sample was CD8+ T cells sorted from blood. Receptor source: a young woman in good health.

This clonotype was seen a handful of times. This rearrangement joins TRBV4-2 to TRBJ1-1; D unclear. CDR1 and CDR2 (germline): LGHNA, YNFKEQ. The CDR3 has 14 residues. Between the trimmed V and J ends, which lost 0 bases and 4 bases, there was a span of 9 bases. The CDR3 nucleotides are TGTGCCAGCAGCCAAGAGGGTTCAGTCACTGAAGCTTTCTTT. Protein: CASSQEGSVTEAFF.

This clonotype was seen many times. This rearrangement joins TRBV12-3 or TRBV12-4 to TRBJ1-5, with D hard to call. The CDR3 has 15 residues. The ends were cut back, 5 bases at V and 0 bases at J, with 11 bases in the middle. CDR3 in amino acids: CASSPVEDSNQPQHF. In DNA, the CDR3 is TGTGCCAGCAGTCCGGTAGAGGATAGCAATCAGCCCCAGCATTTT.

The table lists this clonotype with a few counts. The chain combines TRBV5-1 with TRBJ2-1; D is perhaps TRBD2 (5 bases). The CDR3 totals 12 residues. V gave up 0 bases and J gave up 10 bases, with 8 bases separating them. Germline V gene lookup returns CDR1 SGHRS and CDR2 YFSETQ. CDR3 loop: CASSLVEAEQFF. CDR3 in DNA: TGCGCCAGCAGCTTGGTGGAGGCCGAGCAGTTCTTC.

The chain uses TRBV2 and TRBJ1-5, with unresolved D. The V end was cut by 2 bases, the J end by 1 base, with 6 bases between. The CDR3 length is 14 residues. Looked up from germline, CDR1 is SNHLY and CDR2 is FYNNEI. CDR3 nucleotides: TGTGCCAGCAGTGAACCACAAAGCAATCAGCCCCAGCATTTT. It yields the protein CASSEPQSNQPQHF.

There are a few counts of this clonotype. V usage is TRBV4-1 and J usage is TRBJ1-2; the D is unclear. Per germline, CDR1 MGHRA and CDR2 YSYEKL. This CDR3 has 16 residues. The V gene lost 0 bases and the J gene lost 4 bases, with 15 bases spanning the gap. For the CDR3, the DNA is TGCGCCAGCAGCCAAGATTATATGGAACAGACCTATGGCTACACCTTC. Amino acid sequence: CASSQDYMEQTYGYTF.

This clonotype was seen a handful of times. The CDR3 loop reads CASSDTGAITDTQYF. CDR3 coding DNA: TGTGCCAGCAGCGACACAGGGGCAATCACAGATACGCAGTATTTT. J is TRBJ2-3 and V is TRBV9; 7 nucleotides line up with TRBD1. The V and J ends lost 3 bases and 2 bases, in that order; junction bases with no gene match: 6. This CDR3 spans 15 amino acids. The V gene's germline CDR1 is SGDLS and CDR2 YYNGEE.

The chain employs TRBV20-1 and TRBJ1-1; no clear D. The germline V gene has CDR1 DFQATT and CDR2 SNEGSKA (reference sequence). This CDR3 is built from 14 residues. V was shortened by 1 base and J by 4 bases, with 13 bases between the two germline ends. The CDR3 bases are TGCAGTGCTAGAGTGGCAGATCCCAGCACTGAAGCTTTCTTT. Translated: CSARVADPSTEAFF.

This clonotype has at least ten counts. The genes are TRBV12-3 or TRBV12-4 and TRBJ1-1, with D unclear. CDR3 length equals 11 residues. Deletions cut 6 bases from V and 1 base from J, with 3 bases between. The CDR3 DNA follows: TGTGCCAGCAGGACGAACACTGAAGCTTTCTTT. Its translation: CASRTNTEAFF.

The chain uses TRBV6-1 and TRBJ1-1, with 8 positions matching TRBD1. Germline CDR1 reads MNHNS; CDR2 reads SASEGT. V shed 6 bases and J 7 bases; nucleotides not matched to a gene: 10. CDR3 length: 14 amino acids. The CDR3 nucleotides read TGTGCCAGCAGCCCCTGGCAGGGGGCTGTTGAAGCTTTCTTT. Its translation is CASSPWQGAVEAFF.